This T cell receptor beta chain was obtained from a study of CD8+CD57+ T cells in acquired aplastic anemia. TCR beta VDJ combinations and CDR3 sequences were profiled from genomic DNA. TCRdb itself ran the reads through MiXCR, one entry per CDR3 protein. The repertoire holds about 240,000 distinct CDR3 sequences, with 45% to 50% as singletons. An expansion of CD8+CD57+ cells by flow cytometry had been shown in patients chosen for sequencing. Germline CDR1 reads MNHEY; CDR2 reads SVGEGT. Trimming pared 0 bases from V and 2 bases from J, leaving 10 bases between. CDR3 size: 15 residues. The TCR was taken from a human donor with aplastic anemia. The V and J genes are TRBV6-2 or TRBV6-3 and TRBJ2-5, with D possibly being TRBD1 (5 bases). The specimen sequenced was sorted CD4+, CD8+, or CD8+CD57+ T cells (not recorded which) from PBMCs. The CDR3: CASSYSAGWQETQYF. The CDR3 DNA reads TGTGCCAGCAGTTACTCGGCAGGGTGGCAAGAGACCCAGTACTTC.